The 29 T cell receptor beta chains below all came from one sample that was sequenced in a study of OX40 agonist ivuxolimab in advanced cancers. Only in-frame clones appear in the TCRdb table, and some are missing; sequencing was by immunoSEQ multiplex PCR. This sample has tens of thousands of clones, with about 85% found just once. This specimen consisted of CD4+ or CD8+ T cells sorted from blood, obtained in a trial of the OX40 agonist ivuxolimab. The receptors derive from an adult with an advanced solid tumor such as melanoma, head and neck, liver or kidney cancer.

The V and J genes are TRBV27 and TRBJ1-2; D is undetermined. Germline V gene data show CDR1 as MNHEY and CDR2 as SMNVEV (reference sequence). The CDR3 extends over 16 amino acids. V was trimmed by 0 bases and J by 6 bases, leaving 17 bases between them. The DNA of the CDR3 is TGTGCCAGCAGTTTATCTTCACGGACCCCTCTTAATGGCTACACCTTC. Encoded protein: CASSLSSRTPLNGYTF.

The chain links TRBV7-9 to TRBJ1-6, with 7 bases identical to TRBD1. The CDR3 has 14 amino acids. With 5 bases clipped from V and 6 bases from J, the junction kept 4 bases outside the gene matches. Germline V CDR1 and CDR2: SEHNR, FQNEAQ (reference sequence). CDR3 amino acids: CASSLTGSNSPLHF. The CDR3 nucleotides read TGTGCCAGCAGCCTGACAGGGTCTAATTCACCCCTCCACTTT.

The chain has TRBV18 and TRBJ2-1; 12 bases line up with TRBD2. CDR3 size: 19 residues. V lost 1 base to trimming and J lost 3 bases; unmatched junction nucleotides: 10. Per the germline V gene, CDR1 is KGHSH and CDR2 is LQKENI. CDR3 protein: CASSPQLAGGKGHYNEQFF. DNA for the CDR3: TGTGCCAGCTCACCACAGCTAGCGGGGGGGAAGGGCCACTACAATGAGCAGTTCTTC.

In this sample, this clone turned up a few times. V usage is TRBV4-2 and J usage is TRBJ2-7; D gene ambiguous. The CDR3 runs 14 residues. Germline CDR1 LGHNA, CDR2 YNFKEQ. V lost 0 bases and J lost 4, with 10 bases in between. CDR3 DNA: TGTGCCAGCAGCCAAGATAATTCACTTTACGAGCAGTACTTC. Amino acids: CASSQDNSLYEQYF.

This rearrangement joins TRBV7-8 to TRBJ1-5; D ambiguous. The V and J ends lost 3 bases and 4 bases respectively, with 4 bases between them. Per the germline V gene, CDR1 is SGHVS and CDR2 is FQNEAQ. The length of the CDR3 is 12 residues. CDR3 in amino acids: CASSFRNQPQHF. In nucleotides, the CDR3 is TGTGCCAGCAGCTTCCGAAATCAGCCCCAGCATTTT.

As for this clone: Sequence at one end of the junction differs from germline and may be a read error. Other DNA variants within this sample encode the same CDR3. This rearrangement joins TRBV18 to TRBJ1-2; TRBD1 is a possible D gene (5 bases). The CDR3 extends over 15 amino acids. The germline CDR1 and CDR2 sequences are KGHSH and LQKENI. CDR3: CASSPRGADNYGYTF. The CDR3 DNA follows: TGTGCTAGCTCACCAAGGGGCGCGGACAACTATGGCTACACCTTC.

The chain employs TRBV7-9 and TRBJ2-7, with D unclear. The CDR3 runs to 13 residues. Trimming stripped 0 bases from V and 6 bases from J, with 9 bases between. Germline CDR1 is SEHNR and CDR2 is FQNEAQ (reference sequence). CDR3 protein: CASSLATTSEQYF. CDR3 in DNA: TGTGCCAGCAGCTTAGCCACGACCAGCGAGCAGTACTTC. The variable domain in full, completed from reference TRBV7-9 and TRBJ2-7, reads DTGVSQNPRHKITKRGQNVTFRCDPISEHNRLYWYRQTLGQGPEFLTYFQNEAQLEKSRLLSDRFSAERPKGSFSTLEIQRTEQGDSAMYLCASSLATTSEQYFGPGTRLTVT.

Comment on this clone: At one of its ends the junction is not consistent with the germline gene, which may arise from a read error. The V and J genes are TRBV18 and TRBJ1-1, with D maybe TRBD1 (5 bases). The germline CDR1 and CDR2 sequences are KGHSH and LQKENI. The CDR3 covers 13 residues. CDR3 DNA sequence: TGTGCCAGCTCACCACTCCGGGACCCTGACGCTTTCTTT. It codes for CASSPLRDPDAFF.

V and J are TRBV2 and TRBJ1-1; TRBD1 aligns across 10 bases. With V trimmed by 4 bases and J by 0 bases, 2 bases remained unmatched. This CDR3 spans 15 amino acids. Germline assignment: CDR1 SNHLY and CDR2 FYNNEI. The CDR3, as DNA: TGTGCCAGCAGTGGGGACAGGGGTTTGAACACTGAAGCTTTCTTT. It specifies CASSGDRGLNTEAFF.

The V gene is TRBV27, the J gene TRBJ2-1; D is possibly TRBD1 (5 bases). This CDR3 has 15 residues. V dropped 2 bases and J dropped 4 bases, with 12 bases sitting between them. CDR1 is MNHEY, CDR2 SMNVEV, per germline (reference sequence). Here the CDR3 reads CASSLGAVRYNEQFF. In nucleotides, the CDR3 is TGTGCCAGCAGTTTAGGGGCAGTGAGATACAATGAGCAGTTCTTC.

The J gene is TRBJ2-3, the V gene TRBV30; the D is unclear. There are 11 residues in the CDR3. V lost 0 bases, J lost 7 bases, and 5 bases lay in between. Germline V gives CDR1 GTSNPN, CDR2 SVGIG (reference sequence). CDR3 DNA: TGTGCCTGGAGTGTATTGAATACGCAGTATTTT. Its protein product is CAWSVLNTQYF. Drawing the rest from reference TRBV30 and TRBJ2-3, the complete variable domain is SQTIHQWPATLVQPVGSPLSLECTVEGTSNPNLYWYRQAAGRGLQLLFYSVGIGQISSEVPQNLSASRPQDRQFILSSKKLLLSDSGFYLCAWSVLNTQYFGPGTRLTVL.

This clone has a handful of counts. The chain has TRBV6-5 and TRBJ1-1, with 9 positions matching TRBD1. Unmatched junction bases numbered 8, after V lost 7 bases and J lost 11 bases. Per germline, CDR1 MNHEY and CDR2 SVGAGI. The CDR3 is 12 residues long. This CDR3 reads CASTKTGGRAFF. The CDR3 coding sequence is TGTGCCAGCACCAAAACAGGGGGCAGGGCTTTCTTT.

This chain uses TRBV9 with TRBJ2-3; tentatively, D is TRBD1 (7 bases). Germline assignment: CDR1 SGDLS and CDR2 YYNGEE. V was shortened by 4 bases and J by 3 bases, with 18 bases between the two germline ends. The CDR3 is 16 amino acids. The CDR3 here is CASSPRQGRETDTQYF. CDR3 coding DNA: TGTGCCAGCAGCCCGCGACAGGGACGGGAGACAGATACGCAGTATTTT.

Only a few counts were recorded for this clone. The chain combines TRBV18 with TRBJ1-3, with 8 bases lining up with TRBD1. CDR1 is KGHSH, CDR2 LQKENI, per germline. The CDR3 length is 17 residues. V trimming: 5 bases; J trimming: 0 bases; junction bases outside the gene matches: 9. CDR3 region: CASSAHRDRSSGNTIYF. The DNA of the CDR3 is TGTGCCAGCTCAGCCCACCGGGACAGGAGCTCTGGAAACACCATATATTTT.

This clone was detected only once. The J gene is TRBJ2-5, the V gene TRBV18; D is perhaps TRBD2 (6 bases). Germline CDR1 reads KGHSH; CDR2 reads LQKENI. The CDR3 contains 15 residues. V was trimmed by 1 base and J by 7 bases, leaving 16 bases between them. As DNA, the CDR3 is TGTGCCAGCTCACCACGTGCAGTGGAGGAGGGGACCCAGTACTTC. The encoded protein is CASSPRAVEEGTQYF.

The chain couples TRBV7-9 to TRBJ1-1; D is undetermined. The CDR3 runs to 14 residues. Deletions cut 1 base from V and 1 base from J, with 7 bases between. Germline V gives CDR1 SEHNR, CDR2 FQNEAQ (reference sequence). The CDR3 loop reads CASSLESRNTEAFF. In DNA, the CDR3 is TGTGCCAGCAGCTTAGAGAGTAGGAACACTGAAGCTTTCTTT.

This chain uses TRBV10-3 with TRBJ2-1; 7 bases fit TRBD2. The germline gives CDR1 ENHRY, CDR2 SYGVKD. Trimming cost V 2 bases and J 6 bases; bases outside gene matches: 4. The length of the CDR3 is 14 residues. DNA for the CDR3: TGTGCCATCAGTGAGCATGGGGGGGGCAATGAGCAGTTCTTC. Its protein product is CAISEHGGGNEQFF.

V is TRBV18 and J is TRBJ2-7, with TRBD1 matching over 8 bases. The CDR3 is made up of 17 amino acids. Looked up from germline, CDR1 is KGHSH and CDR2 is LQKENI. J gave up 0 bases and V 2 bases, and 9 bases lay outside the gene matches. Here the CDR3 DNA reads TGTGCCAGCTCACCAACTCAGGGACAGGCTCCCTCCTACGAGCAGTACTTC. Translated, it gives CASSPTQGQAPSYEQYF.

The rearrangement links TRBV6-5 to TRBJ1-6, with D possibly TRBD1 on 5 matching bases. The ends were cut back, 3 bases at V and 6 bases at J, with 15 bases in the middle. CDR1 is MNHEY, CDR2 SVGAGI, per germline. The CDR3 runs 16 residues. The CDR3 nucleotides read TGTGCCAGCAGTTATGGGGGGAGTCGGAGTAATTCACCCCTCCACTTT. Amino acid sequence: CASSYGGSRSNSPLHF.

This clone was detected only once. V is TRBV28 and J is TRBJ1-3; 8 bases agree with TRBD1. Per the germline V gene, CDR1 is MDHEN and CDR2 is SYDVKM. V was pared by 1 base and J by 0 bases, with 5 bases of the junction left unmatched. This CDR3 has 17 amino acids. The CDR3 nucleotides are TGTGCCAGCAGTTTATCGCAGGGGGCACTCTCTGGAAACACCATATATTTT. Translation: CASSLSQGALSGNTIYF.

This chain joins TRBV10-3 and TRBJ2-1; TRBD2 matches at 9 bases. Germline CDR1 ENHRY, CDR2 SYGVKD. The CDR3 is 15 amino acids. The ends lost 4 bases at V and 1 base at J; junction bases unmatched: 2. Here the CDR3 DNA reads TGTGCCATCAGTGGTAGCGGGGGTTCCTACAATGAGCAGTTCTTC. Its protein product is CAISGSGGSYNEQFF.

The chain recombines TRBV2 with TRBJ1-2; D possibly corresponds to TRBD1 (5 bases). CDR1 SNHLY and CDR2 FYNNEI come from the germline V gene. The CDR3 sequence is 13 residues long. Trimming cost V 8 bases and J 0 bases, with 10 bases left between them. The CDR3 bases are TGTGCCAGCCTTGGGGGAGCTAACTATGGCTACACCTTC. Protein: CASLGGANYGYTF.

This chain uses TRBV2 with TRBJ1-6; D possibly corresponds to TRBD1 (5 bases). V lost 2 bases and J 9 bases, leaving 11 bases between the germline ends. CDR3 length equals 14 residues. Germline lookup yields CDR1 SNHLY and CDR2 FYNNEI. This CDR3 is CASSEQGFFSPLHF. CDR3 bases: TGTGCCAGCAGTGAACAGGGCTTTTTTTCACCCCTCCACTTT.

The V and J genes are TRBV5-1 and TRBJ2-5; D is perhaps TRBD2 (7 bases). The CDR3 spans 14 residues. Germline CDR1 reads SGHRS; CDR2 reads YFSETQ. Trimming pared 2 bases from V and 5 bases from J, leaving 13 bases between. In DNA form, the CDR3 reads TGCGCCAGCAGCTTCGGGGGGCTGGGGGAGACCCAGTACTTC. Amino acid sequence: CASSFGGLGETQYF.

The V and J genes are TRBV7-5 and TRBJ1-1; the listed D gene, TRBD1, was not tested against the DNA. TRBV7-5 is termed a pseudogene. The CDR3 extends over 13 amino acids. The CDR3 reads CVRSPGAPTEAFF. The CDR3 DNA is TGTGTCAGAAGCCCTGGGGCGCCCACTGAAGCTTTCTTT.

The gene calls are TRBV9 and TRBJ2-1; tentatively, D is TRBD2 (6 bases). Looked up from germline, CDR1 is SGDLS and CDR2 is YYNGEE. V dropped 3 bases and J dropped 0 bases, with 25 bases sitting between them. The CDR3 length is 20 residues. This chain's CDR3 is CASSAPSGVSVGSSYNEQFF. CDR3 DNA sequence: TGTGCCAGCAGCGCCCCTTCGGGTGTTTCCGTCGGGAGCTCCTACAATGAGCAGTTCTTC.

The V gene is TRBV4-1, the J gene TRBJ1-3; perhaps TRBD1 as D (6 bases). CDR3 length: 16 residues. The V gene lost 2 bases and the J gene lost 4 bases, with 15 bases spanning the gap. CDR1 is MGHRA and CDR2 is YSYEKL in the germline V gene. The CDR3 DNA reads as TGCGCCAGCAGCCAACAACCCGGGGGGCGAGGAAACACCATATATTTT. Encoded protein: CASSQQPGGRGNTIYF.

The rearrangement uses TRBV27 and TRBJ2-1, with 10 bases identical to TRBD2. J was trimmed by 15 bases and V by 4 bases; bases with no gene match: 18. The CDR3 runs to 16 residues. In germline, CDR1 is MNHEY, CDR2 SMNVEV (reference sequence). Here the CDR3 reads CASSYQRGGPTNIMFF. The CDR3 bases are TGTGCCAGCAGTTATCAGCGGGGGGGCCCCACAAATATAATGTTCTTC.

The V call is TRBV5-8, the J call TRBJ1-2; 8 bases agree with TRBD1. Germline-derived CDR1 and CDR2 are SGHTS and YDEGEE. The CDR3 is 14 residues long. V shed 4 bases, J shed 6 bases, and the junction held 8 bases outside the gene matches. CDR3 sequence: CASSLFQGADGYTF. CDR3 sequence (DNA): TGTGCCAGCAGCCTTTTTCAGGGGGCAGATGGCTACACCTTC.